Listed below are T cell receptor beta chains from one sample, sequenced in a study of graft-versus-host responses after intestinal transplantation. Profiled with immunoSEQ multiplex PCR; TCRdb holds only in-frame clones, not every one. Here the sample spans 35,000 to 40,000 clones, over 85% being singletons. The specimen comprised PBMCs, sampled 16 days after intestinal transplant. The receptors were sampled from a human patient who received an intestinal transplant, so some T cells may come from the graft donor. Each CDR3 is given with its conserved first and last residue. A D gene is named only where the DNA matches it firmly. Clone size is shown for a subset of rows, as once, few, many or a class of expanded clone.

V gene	clone size	J gene	D gene	CDR3 DNA	CDR3 protein
TRBV19	-	TRBJ1-1	-	TGTGCCAGTAGTATGGGACGGATGAACACTGAAGCTTTCTTT	CASSMGRMNTEAFF
TRBV7-9	-	TRBJ2-1	-	TGTGCCAGCAGCCCTGGGGAATGGCAGGGGCTTTACAATGAGCAGTTCTTC	CASSPGEWQGLYNEQFF
TRBV28	-	TRBJ2-7	-	TGTGCCAGCAGGTTAACCGGGGCGCAAGGTAGGAGAATTTTCTCCTACGAGCAGTACTTC	CASRLTGAQGRRIFSYEQYF
TRBV4-1	-	TRBJ1-2	-	TGCGCCAGCAGCCAGGGCCCTGGACGTCCCTATGGCTACACCTTC	CASSQGPGRPYGYTF
TRBV7-9	-	TRBJ1-1	-	TGTGCCAGCAGCTTAGGGCAGTTGGGAGCTTTCTTT	CASSLGQLGAFF
TRBV5-1	-	TRBJ1-1	TRBD1	TGCGCCAGCAGCTTGGATAGGGGGCAAGATGAAGCTTTCTTT	CASSLDRGQDEAFF
TRBV6-1	once	TRBJ2-2	-	TGTGCCAGCAGTGAGGACAGCCAGAACACCGGGGAGCTGTTTTTT	CASSEDSQNTGELFF
TRBV19	-	TRBJ2-1	TRBD2	TGTGCCAGTAGTCCGACTAGCGGGAGATCGGGTGAGCAGTTCTTC	CASSPTSGRSGEQFF
TRBV6-1	-	TRBJ2-7	-	TGTGCCCAGGGTACGGGGTTCAACGAGCAGTACTTC	CAQGTGFNEQYF
TRBV4-1	-	TRBJ2-7	-	TGCGCCAGCAGCCAAGTTCGTGGGGACTACGAGCAGTACTTC	CASSQVRGDYEQYF
TRBV4-1	-	TRBJ2-7	TRBD1	TGCGCCAGCAGCCAAGTCGCCCCGGGACAGGGTTTCTACGAGCAGTACTTC	CASSQVAPGQGFYEQYF
TRBV28	-	TRBJ2-1	TRBD2	TGTGCCAGCAGTTCTGGGACTAGCGGCTTCAATGAGCAGTTCTTC	CASSSGTSGFNEQFF
TRBV9	-	TRBJ2-3	TRBD1	TGTGCCAGCAGCGCAGAGGGACAGGGGGGCACAGATACGCAGTATTTT	CASSAEGQGGTDTQYF
TRBV5-5	-	TRBJ2-1	-	TGTGCCAGCAGCTCGACACGGACTATTGGGCATGAGCAGTTCTTC	CASSSTRTIGHEQFF
TRBV30	-	TRBJ2-7	-	TGTGCCTGGAGTCGGCGGAGCTCCTACGAGCAGTACTTC	CAWSRRSSYEQYF
TRBV5-1	-	TRBJ2-3	TRBD2	TGCGCCAGCAGAGAGCGGGGGGCCTCAGATACGCAGTATTTT	CASRERGASDTQYF
TRBV19	-	TRBJ1-1	TRBD1	TGTGCCAGTAGTAGGTTAGGGGGCGACACTGAAGCTTTCTTT	CASSRLGGDTEAFF
TRBV27	-	TRBJ1-2	-	TGTGCCAGCAGTTTAACAAGGTTTCATGGCTACACCTTC	CASSLTRFHGYTF
TRBV19	-	TRBJ2-2	TRBD1	TGTGCCAGTAGTTTAACCGGGACAGGGATAGGGGAGCTGTTTTTT	CASSLTGTGIGELFF
TRBV5-8	-	TRBJ2-3	-	TGTGCCAGCAGCTTGGACAGGGTAACAGATACGCAGTATTTT	CASSLDRVTDTQYF
TRBV28	-	TRBJ1-1	-	TGTGCCAGCAGTTTGGTAGGGAACACTGAAGCTTTCTTT	CASSLVGNTEAFF
TRBV28	-	TRBJ2-7	-	TGTGCCAGCAGTTTATACGGCGGAGGATACGAGCAGTACTTC	CASSLYGGGYEQYF
TRBV6-5	-	TRBJ1-3	-	TGTGCCAGCACCTCGCAGATTCCTGGAAACACCATATATTTT	CASTSQIPGNTIYF
TRBV2	-	TRBJ2-1	-	TGTGCCAGCAGTTCTGGACTAAGCGACTACAATGAGCAGTTCTTC	CASSSGLSDYNEQFF
TRBV4-1	-	TRBJ2-1	-	TGCGCCAGCAGCCGAAACAATGAGCAGTTCTTC	CASSRNNEQFF
TRBV13	-	TRBJ2-3	TRBD2	TGTGCCAGCGGCTCCCATTTGGGTAGCGGGGGAGACACAGATACGCAGTATTTT	CASGSHLGSGGDTDTQYF
TRBV2	-	TRBJ1-1	-	TGTGCCAGCACTGGGTTGACTGAAGCTTTCTTT	CASTGLTEAFF
TRBV7-9	once	TRBJ2-7	TRBD2	TGTGCCAGCAGCTTATTTGCGGGAGTAACTCACGAGCAGTACTTC	CASSLFAGVTHEQYF
TRBV19	-	TRBJ2-7	-	TGTGCCAGTAGTATTGGCCACTCCTACGAGCAGTACTTC	CASSIGHSYEQYF
TRBV7-7	-	TRBJ2-3	-	TGTGCCAGCAGTTACCGTTCCGACAGCGACCAGTATTTT	CASSYRSDSDQYF
TRBV6-6	-	TRBJ2-7	TRBD2	TGTGCCAGCAGTTACGGACTAGCGGGAGGGTACGAGCAGTACTTC	CASSYGLAGGYEQYF
TRBV11-2	-	TRBJ1-2	-	TGTGCCAGCAGCTCCCCAAGGAGGATTGGCTACACCTTC	CASSSPRRIGYTF
TRBV2	-	TRBJ2-1	-	TGTGCCAGCAAGGAACAGGGGGGGTTGGATGAGCAGTTCTTC	CASKEQGGLDEQFF
TRBV28	-	TRBJ1-1	-	TGTGCCAGCAGTTTATTCCGGGGGCCTGAAGCTTTCTTT	CASSLFRGPEAFF
TRBV9	-	TRBJ2-1	-	TGTGCCAGCAGCGAAAACGGAACTCCCTACAATGAGCAGTTCTTC	CASSENGTPYNEQFF
TRBV28	-	TRBJ2-4	TRBD2	TGTGCCAGCAGTTTTTTCGCCCTTGGGGGAGGGCCGAGGGGCTTAGGCAAAAACATTCAGTACTTC	CASSFFALGGGPRGLGKNIQYF
TRBV28	-	TRBJ1-2	-	TGTGCCAGCAATGAGGGGACCGCACCCTATGGCTACACCTTC	CASNEGTAPYGYTF
TRBV27	-	TRBJ1-1	-	TGTGCCAGCACACTGACGCGGAACACTGAAGCTTTCTTT	CASTLTRNTEAFF
TRBV5-4	-	TRBJ2-7	TRBD1	TGTGCCAGCAGCCCATCTGGGGGACAGCTTTCTACGGCGCAGTACTTC	CASSPSGGQLSTAQYF
TRBV5-1	-	TRBJ1-1	TRBD1	TGCGCCAGCAGCCTATCCCTGACAGGGCGAAATGAAGCTTTCTTT	CASSLSLTGRNEAFF
TRBV9	-	TRBJ2-2	-	TGTGCCAGCAGCGTAGCGTTGTGGGACACTGACACCGGGGAGCTGTTTTTT	CASSVALWDTDTGELFF